This TCR beta chain came from a study of shared clonotypes between healthy human individuals (dated by TCRdb to the early 2020s). For the wider study: The cohort comprised a couple of women and three men aged 18 to 49 years. Per donor, leukapheresis produced somewhere between about 0.9 and 10 billion PBMCs. To estimate repertoire size and how much clonotype sharing occurs between individuals, the study deeply sequenced the blood TCR repertoires of roughly 5 healthy adults. For each donor, three plates each were used for CD4 naive and CD4 memory, two plates were used for CD8 naive, and one plate was used for CD8 memory. Different laboratories and diverse techniques were used to prepare libraries and sequence TCR repertoires, to increase sequencing depth and limit assay-specific biases.

Deletion took 3 bases off V and 8 bases off J, with a span of 10 bases between the germline ends. The germline V gene supplies CDR1 ENHRY and CDR2 SYGVKD. The CDR3 totals 12 residues, both ends included. Only CDR3 DNA is held: 36 bases, read in frame from base 1. With respect to this clone: The target of this receptor is not known. The conserved phenylalanine or tryptophan normally closing the CDR3 is absent here, so this likely arose from a read error.

TCR CDR3 regions were amplified from genomic DNA by multiplex PCR using the deep immunoSEQ assay. Extracted genomic DNA from each cell subset was spread evenly across all wells of several immunoSEQ 96-well plates, with each plate serving as a replicate. Each replicate PCR for sorted subsets received about 180 ng genomic DNA, equal to some 32,000 T cell genomes. The purified libraries were quantified using a Qubit 3.0 fluorometer, sized with a Bioanalyzer 2100, and then quantified again using the KAPA Library Quantification kit. A separate single-read 150-cycle Illumina NextSeq 550 flow cell was used to sequence each immunoSEQ 96-well plate. The source study handled its data this way. Because the immunoSEQ output included only junctional sequences and no quality scores, the filtering could not be the same as the filtering used for full-length reads. Sequences were annotated with PyIR, a Python wrapper for IgBLAST v1.9, using IMGT germline references to assign V/J genes and CDR3. Reads were filtered out if the reads had weak V/J assignments (E-value above 1e-6), no CDR3, stop codons, out-of-frame junctions, or ambiguous translated residues. V3J clonotypes were defined as sequences sharing an identical inferred V gene, J gene, and CDR3 amino acid sequence. To compute the percentage overlap between repertoires, the number of shared unique clonotypes was divided by the size of the smaller repertoire. Three approaches were used to assess repertoire richness: RTK rarefaction, the Chao1 estimator, and Recon v2.1 estimates of unobserved clonotypes. Generation probabilities for all TCRbeta clonotypes obtained by the gDNA method from a handful of donors were computed using OLGA. As stored in TCRdb, this immuneACCESS dataset retains in-frame rearrangements with V and J assigned. A fraction of the clones does not appear; measured against another copy, unresolved V genes explain less than half of the discrepancy, and the remainder lacks a known reason. From that table come the V and J calls and clone size; the DNA was used to work out D and trimming. This sample lists 2 million to 2.5 million clones; approximately 94% were detected once. 0.1% to 0.15% of the sample goes to the ten largest clones.

The donors were healthy, HIV-negative adults with no recently reported acute infections or vaccinations. All donors were Caucasian adults living in Nashville, Tennessee, USA. CD4+ T cells were enriched through magnetic negative selection, after which naive cells were positively selected on CD45RA and the remaining negative fraction served as the memory subset. Blood was collected by leukapheresis, and PBMCs were isolated by Ficoll-Histopaque density gradient centrifugation and then cryopreserved in liquid nitrogen vapor phase. Analytical flow cytometry was used to check the purity and quantity of every magnetically sorted T cell population. From each sorted fraction, genomic DNA was isolated and quantified by UV absorbance on a Nanodrop 2000c. Study-wide findings and limitations: Compared with non-shared clonotypes, the clonotypes found in all four sorted-subset donors had higher generation probabilities. Rarefaction of sorted-subset datasets indicated incomplete sequencing despite the large sequencing depth. Pairwise subsampling indicated that sequencing depth was expected to affect the degree of clonotype sharing among donors. Because the study included a small number of donors, the genetic and exposure-history diversity represented was limited. Larger estimated clonotype richness was generally found for naive subsets than for memory subsets. Approximately 4.8% of naive CD4, 3% to 3.5% of naive CD8, approximately 2.2% of memory CD4, and more than 0.35% of memory CD8 clonotypes were shared across four donors. Sampling was limited to blood, and TCR repertoires in tissue likely differ from TCR repertoires in blood.

The V and J segments used are TRBV10-3 and TRBJ1-2; TRBD1 might be the D gene, on 5 matching bases. The sequenced sample consisted of naive CD4+ T cells sorted from blood. This specimen's cell subset or site label, per the study, means: CD45RA+ positively selected. The receptor's source is a man aged 18 to 29 in good health. The DNA is as follows: TGTGCCATCAGTGAAGGCCAGGGAGGCTACACCCTC. Its protein is CAISEGQGGYTL.